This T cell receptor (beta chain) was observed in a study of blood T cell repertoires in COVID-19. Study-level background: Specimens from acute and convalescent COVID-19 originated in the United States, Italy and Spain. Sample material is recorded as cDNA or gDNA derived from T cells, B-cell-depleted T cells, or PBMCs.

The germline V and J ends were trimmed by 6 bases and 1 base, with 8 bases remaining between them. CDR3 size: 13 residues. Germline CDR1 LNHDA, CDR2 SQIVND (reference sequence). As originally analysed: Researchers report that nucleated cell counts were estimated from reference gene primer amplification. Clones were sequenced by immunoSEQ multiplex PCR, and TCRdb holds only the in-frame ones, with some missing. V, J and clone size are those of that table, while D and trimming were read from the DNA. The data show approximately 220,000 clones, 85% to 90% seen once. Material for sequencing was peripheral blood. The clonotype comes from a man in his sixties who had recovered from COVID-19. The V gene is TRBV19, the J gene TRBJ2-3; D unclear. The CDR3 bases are TGTGCCAGTAGGTTACCAGGCACAGATACGCAGTATTTT. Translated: CASRLPGTDTQYF.